Only a few counts were recorded for the clone carrying this TCR beta chain. Its antigen is as yet unknown. The extraction recovered at least 5 micrograms of total RNA per sample. The data are from a study of blood T cells in healthy people across ages. Study outcomes and limitations: Not knowing donor CMV status may have confounded expanded clonotype changes. What prevented conclusive comparison of naive and antigen-experienced cells was that PBMCs were unsorted.

Germline V lookup: CDR1 SGHTA, CDR2 FQGNSA. Trimming took 1 base from V and 0 from J, leaving 9 bases between them. The CDR3 totals 16 residues. The use of a sample-barcoded 5' primer and a J-beta primer mix characterized a second PCR of about 7 to 12 cycles. TCRdb processed the 5' RACE reads anew with MiXCR; each CDR3 protein has one entry. This sample yields 850,000 or so distinct CDR3 sequences, of which about 28% are seen a single time; roughly a sixth belongs to the top ten. J is TRBJ1-4 and V is TRBV7-2; D unresolved. The receptor comes from a woman aged 80 or over in good health. The material sequenced was blood. The CDR3 coding sequence is TGTGCCAGCAGCTTAGGGAGGTCGGCAACTAATGAAAAACTGTTTTTT. Protein product: CASSLGRSATNEKLFF.